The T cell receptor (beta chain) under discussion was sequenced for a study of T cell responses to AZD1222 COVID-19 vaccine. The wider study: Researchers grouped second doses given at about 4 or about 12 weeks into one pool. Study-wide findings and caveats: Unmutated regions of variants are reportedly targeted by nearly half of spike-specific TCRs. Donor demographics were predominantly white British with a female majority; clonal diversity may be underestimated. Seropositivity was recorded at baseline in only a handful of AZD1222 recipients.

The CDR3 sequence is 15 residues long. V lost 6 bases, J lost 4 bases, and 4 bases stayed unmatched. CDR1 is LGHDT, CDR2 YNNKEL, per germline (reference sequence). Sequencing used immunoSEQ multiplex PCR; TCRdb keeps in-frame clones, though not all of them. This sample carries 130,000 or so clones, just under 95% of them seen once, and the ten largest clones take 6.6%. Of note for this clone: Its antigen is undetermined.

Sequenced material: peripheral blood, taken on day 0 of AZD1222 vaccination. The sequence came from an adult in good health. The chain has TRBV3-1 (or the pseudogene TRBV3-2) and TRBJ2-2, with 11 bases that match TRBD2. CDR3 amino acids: CASRLAGGGTGELFF. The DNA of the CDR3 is TGTGCCAGCAGGCTAGCGGGAGGCGGCACCGGGGAGCTGTTTTTT.